This TCR beta chain derives from a study of blood T cell repertoires in COVID-19 (dated by TCRdb to the early 2020s). Describing the broader study: Collaborator samples came from the United States, Italy and Spain and covered acute and convalescent phases of COVID-19. Samples were obtained from the ongoing ImmuneRACE study (first 160 participants) and from approximately 1,200 subjects provided by 6 global collaborators. Subjects who had been exposed to COVID-19, were actively infected with it, or had recovered from it provided the deeply sampled blood TCRbeta repertoires that made up the dataset. The sample metadata nearly always contained a de-identified subject ID, COVID-19 status, age in years and sex. HLA class I and class II types, where available, came from metadata supplied by the sample provider rather than from assay-based typing. A freely available public database, intended as a resource for researchers studying the immune response to SARS-CoV-2, is where the repertoires were released. The prospective study material was composed of cDNA or gDNA derived from T cells, B-cell-depleted T cells, or PBMCs. Summary of the overall study and its limitations: Clinical and demographic metadata were provided uncurated, with the amount varying by source and participant.

The immunoSEQ Assay, a bias-controlled multiplex PCR, was used to amplify TCRbeta CDR3 regions from genomic DNA. In the paper's pipeline: The number of nucleated cells in each sample was estimated from the amplification of reference gene primers within the assay. To quantify the absolute abundance of each unique TCRbeta CDR3 rearrangement, sequence reads were collapsed and filtered. For each sample, productive Simpson clonality was calculated as the square root of Simpson's diversity index across productive rearrangements. TCRdb retrieved this table from immuneACCESS and kept in-frame rearrangements only. Not all clones are present; in checked studies, unresolved V genes account for under half, and no reason is known for the remainder. The V and J calls and clone size are taken from that table; D and trimming were inferred from the DNA. The sample has 100,000 to 150,000 clones on record, 70% to 90% of them singletons. The top ten clonotypes cover approximately 1% of the sample.

Details on this clone: Its antigen remains undetermined. No qualities accompany the bases; no much larger clone lies one base away.

Each collaborating institution followed its own protocols to collect whole blood in K2EDTA tubes. Collaborator samples were shipped for TCRbeta analysis as frozen whole blood, isolated PBMCs, or DNA extracted from either sample type. The sample was peripheral blood. The clonotype originates from a woman of 80 years or more with acute or convalescent COVID-19.

The DNA reads TGTGCCAGCAGTGAACAGGGCTCGCGTCAGCCCCAGCATTTT. It specifies CASSEQGSRQPQHF. Recombination linked TRBV2 to TRBJ1-5; TRBD1 could be the D gene, as 5 bases match. CDR1 is given as SNHLY and CDR2 as FYNNEI, both from the germline V gene. CDR3 length: 14 amino acids, cysteine to phenylalanine. Only CDR3 DNA remains: 42 bases, in frame from the first base. V gives up 2 bases and J gives up 6 bases, and the segment between their germline ends measures 11 bases.